This TCR beta chain was identified during a study of T cell responses to AZD1222 COVID-19 vaccine. Study-level results: Spike-specific TCR repertoires showed rising breadth and depth after two AZD1222 doses.

This CDR3 has 15 residues. Germline CDR1 reads KGHSH; CDR2 reads LQKENI. V lost 0 bases, J lost 6 bases, and 5 bases stayed unmatched. In the case of this clone: As yet, its antigen is unknown.

Generated by immunoSEQ multiplex PCR, the TCRdb table keeps only in-frame clones and is missing some. The repertoire consists of about 130,000 clones, with around 94% occurring once and the leading ten covering around 6.6%. This sequence originates from an adult in good health. The chain combines TRBV18 with TRBJ1-2; 9 bases are a match to TRBD1. The material sequenced was peripheral blood, taken on day 0 of AZD1222 vaccination. The CDR3 bases are TGTGCCAGCTCACCACCCGGGACAGGGATGGATGGCTACACCTTC. It translates to CASSPPGTGMDGYTF.